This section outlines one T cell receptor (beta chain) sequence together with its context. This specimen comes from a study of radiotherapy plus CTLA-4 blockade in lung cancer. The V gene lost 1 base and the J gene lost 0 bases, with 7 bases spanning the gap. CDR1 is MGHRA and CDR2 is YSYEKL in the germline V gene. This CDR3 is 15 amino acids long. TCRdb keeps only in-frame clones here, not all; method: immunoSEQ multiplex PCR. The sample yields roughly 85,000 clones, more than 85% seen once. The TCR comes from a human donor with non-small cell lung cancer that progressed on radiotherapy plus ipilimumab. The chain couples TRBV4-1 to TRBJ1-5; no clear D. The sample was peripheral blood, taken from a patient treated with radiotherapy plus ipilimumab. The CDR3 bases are TGCGCCAGCAGCCAAGTATGGGATAGCAATCAGCCCCAGCATTTT. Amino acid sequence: CASSQVWDSNQPQHF.